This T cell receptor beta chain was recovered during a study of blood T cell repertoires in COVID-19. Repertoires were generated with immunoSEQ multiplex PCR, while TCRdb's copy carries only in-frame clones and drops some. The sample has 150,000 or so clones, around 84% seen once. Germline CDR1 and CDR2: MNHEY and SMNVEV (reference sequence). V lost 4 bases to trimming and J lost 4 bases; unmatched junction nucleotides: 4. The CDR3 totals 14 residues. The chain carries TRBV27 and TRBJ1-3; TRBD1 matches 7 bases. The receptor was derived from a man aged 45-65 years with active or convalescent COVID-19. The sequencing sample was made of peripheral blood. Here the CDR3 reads CASSSPGQGNTIYF. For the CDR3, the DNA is TGTGCCAGCAGTTCCCCGGGACAGGGAAACACCATATATTTT.